This TCR beta chain was captured by sequencing in a study of identical twins. cDNA molecules carried unique molecular identifiers, and template switching added a universal primer site. TCRdb passed the 5' RACE reads through MiXCR, listing each CDR3 protein once. The sample shows a few hundred thousand distinct CDR3 sequences, roughly an eighth of them seen only once. V shed 3 bases and J shed 0 bases, with 4 bases lying between them. CDR3 length equals 12 residues. CDR1 and CDR2 (germline): DFQATT, SNEGSKA (reference sequence). No donor was unhealthy or non-Caucasian. With respect to this clonotype: What it binds is not known.

Study results and caveats: Models came in too low on out-of-frame TCR alpha sharing in monozygotic twins. These conclusions were based on statistical analysis (cross-sectional, not following the same donors).

These same records also appear under a second study, on yellow fever vaccine responses in identical twins.

Sequenced input: memory (CD45RO+) T cells sorted from blood. The source of this sequence is a woman younger than 35 in good health. The J gene is TRBJ2-3, the V gene TRBV20-1; no clear D. The CDR3 sequence is CSARRSTDTQYF. CDR3 nucleotide sequence: TGCAGTGCTAGGAGGAGCACAGATACGCAGTATTTT.